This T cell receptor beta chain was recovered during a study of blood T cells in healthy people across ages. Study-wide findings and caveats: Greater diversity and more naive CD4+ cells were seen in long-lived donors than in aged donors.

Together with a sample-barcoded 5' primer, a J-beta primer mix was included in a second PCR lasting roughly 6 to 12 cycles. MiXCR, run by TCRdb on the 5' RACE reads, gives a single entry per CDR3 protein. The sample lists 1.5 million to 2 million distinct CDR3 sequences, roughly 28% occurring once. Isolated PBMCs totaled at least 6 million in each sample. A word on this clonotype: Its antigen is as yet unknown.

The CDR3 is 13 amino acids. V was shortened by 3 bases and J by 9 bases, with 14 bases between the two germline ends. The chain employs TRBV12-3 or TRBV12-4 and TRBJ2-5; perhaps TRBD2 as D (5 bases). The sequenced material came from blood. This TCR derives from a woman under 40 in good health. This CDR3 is CASSFQLWESQYF. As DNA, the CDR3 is TGTGCCAGCAGTTTCCAGTTATGGGAGTCCCAGTACTTC.